Below, 29 T cell receptor beta chains from the same sample are listed, as sequenced in a study of T cell changes during pregnancy in multiple sclerosis. Method: immunoSEQ multiplex PCR; TCRdb's copy keeps in-frame clones and lacks some. This sample has about 40,000 clones, with 85% to 95% found just once. This sample comprised CD4+ T cells from peripheral blood mononuclear cells, obtained in the third trimester of pregnancy. All receptors derive from a female donor with multiple sclerosis, enrolled in a pregnancy study.

The chain recombines TRBV19 with TRBJ2-7; D is unclear. The CDR3 is 19 amino acids. With 3 bases removed from V and 2 bases from J, the gap between germline ends came to 26 bases. Germline loops: CDR1 LNHDA, CDR2 SQIVND (reference sequence). The CDR3 nucleotides read TGTGCCAGTAGTATGGCCCCTTTCTCGGAGACTGAAGACGCCTACGAGCAGTACTTC. Residues: CASSMAPFSETEDAYEQYF.

The chain uses TRBV9 and TRBJ1-1; no clear D gene. The germline CDR1 and CDR2 sequences are SGDLS and YYNGEE. Trimming removed 4 bases from V and 1 base from J, with 11 bases in between. The CDR3 length is 14 residues. The CDR3 region is CASSRKWANTEAFF. The DNA of the CDR3 is TGTGCCAGCAGCCGAAAGTGGGCGAACACTGAAGCTTTCTTT.

The chain is built from TRBV5-1 and TRBJ1-1, with TRBD1 identical over 10 bases. Germline CDR1 is SGHRS and CDR2 is YFSETQ. The CDR3 covers 17 residues. Trimming cost V 1 base and J 2 bases; bases outside gene matches: 8. CDR3 bases: TGCGCCAGCAGCTTGCCGTGGACAGGGGGAGATAACACTGAAGCTTTCTTT. Its translation: CASSLPWTGGDNTEAFF.

The chain carries TRBV10-3 and TRBJ1-5; D might be TRBD1 (5 bases). Trimming pared 5 bases from V and 4 bases from J, leaving 12 bases between. Germline V gene lookup returns CDR1 ENHRY and CDR2 SYGVKD. This CDR3 is built from 14 residues. CDR3 DNA sequence: TGTGCCATCAGTCCGGGGGGGGAGAATCAGCCCCAGCATTTT. This gives the protein CAISPGGENQPQHF.

The chain employs TRBV28 and TRBJ1-2; D ambiguous. Germline CDR1 is MDHEN and CDR2 is SYDVKM. The CDR3 has 13 amino acids. The ends were cut back, 7 bases at V and 2 bases at J, with 11 bases in the middle. The CDR3: CASTLLGNYGYTF. DNA for the CDR3: TGTGCCAGCACCCTACTCGGGAACTATGGCTACACCTTC.

The CDR3: CASSSQGATEAFF. CDR3 nucleotides: TGTGCCAGCAGCTCACAGGGGGCTACTGAAGCTTTCTTT. J is TRBJ1-1 and V is TRBV7-8, with 9 nucleotides matching TRBD1. V was clipped by 4 bases and J by 5 bases; unmatched bases: 2. This CDR3 comprises 13 residues. The germline gives CDR1 SGHVS, CDR2 FQNEAQ.

The V call is TRBV7-6, the J call TRBJ1-6; 8 nucleotides match TRBD1. The CDR3 length is 16 residues. With 1 base clipped from V and 6 bases from J, the junction kept 5 bases outside the gene matches. Germline V lookup: CDR1 SGHVS, CDR2 FNYEAQ. The CDR3 DNA sequence: TGTGCCAGCAGCTTAGGGCCCCAGGGGGCTAATTCACCCCTCCACTTT. This encodes CASSLGPQGANSPLHF.

J is TRBJ1-4 and V is TRBV6-5; the D gene is possibly TRBD1 (6 bases). V lost 9 bases to trimming and J lost 4 bases, with 15 bases between them. Germline CDR1 is MNHEY and CDR2 is SVGAGI. This CDR3 spans 14 amino acids. CDR3 sequence (DNA): TGTGCCAGTTCTCGGACAGCGATTAATGAAAAACTGTTTTTT. It yields the protein CASSRTAINEKLFF.

This chain links TRBV7-3 with TRBJ2-2, with D unclear. The germline V gene encodes CDR1 SGHTA and CDR2 FQGTGA. Deletions cut 2 bases from V and 6 bases from J, with 7 bases between. The CDR3 has 13 amino acids. CDR3 bases: TGTGCCAGCAGCTTAGTCCTTGCCGGGGAGCTGTTTTTT. Translated, it gives CASSLVLAGELFF.

The chain couples TRBV19 to TRBJ1-2; D is uncertain. CDR1 and CDR2 from the germline V gene are LNHDA and SQIVND (reference sequence). The V end was cut by 10 bases, the J end by 4 bases, with 13 bases between. This CDR3 is 12 amino acids long. CDR3 bases: TGTGCCACATCGGTAGTCCGCTATGGCTACACCTTC. As protein: CATSVVRYGYTF.

The V call is TRBV7-3, the J call TRBJ2-2; D gene unclear. The CDR3 totals 15 residues. V lost 4 bases and J lost 4, with 13 bases in between. In germline, CDR1 is SGHTA, CDR2 FQGTGA. CDR3 in DNA: TGTGCCAGCAGCTCGGGTTCTTCCGGCACCGGGGAGCTGTTTTTT. Protein: CASSSGSSGTGELFF.

The rearrangement links TRBV11-1 to TRBJ2-5, with a possible D match to TRBD2 (5 bases). The CDR3 runs to 17 residues. V dropped 3 bases and J dropped 2 bases, with 19 bases sitting between them. Germline V gives CDR1 SGHAT, CDR2 FQDESV (reference sequence). This CDR3 is CASSFWAGGGRQETQYF. The CDR3 bases are TGTGCCAGCAGCTTTTGGGCAGGAGGAGGTCGGCAAGAGACCCAGTACTTC.

The chain joins TRBV6-5 to TRBJ2-2; 7 nucleotides line up with TRBD2. This CDR3 is 13 amino acids long. Trimming at V came to 7 bases and at J to 5 bases, leaving 4 bases not matched to a gene. Germline CDR1 and CDR2: MNHEY and SVGAGI. CDR3 amino acids: CASTGGSTGELFF. DNA of the CDR3: TGTGCCAGCACGGGCGGGAGTACCGGGGAGCTGTTTTTT.

This clone has just a few counts. This chain connects TRBV5-1 to TRBJ1-1, with TRBD1 identical over 8 bases. With V trimmed by 4 bases and J by 10 bases, 6 bases remained unmatched. This CDR3 contains 12 residues. From germline, CDR1 is SGHRS and CDR2 YFSETQ. For the CDR3, the DNA is TGCGCCAGCAGCGACAGGGGAACTATAGCTTTCTTT. It is translated as CASSDRGTIAFF.

V gene TRBV11-2 combines with J gene TRBJ2-3, with a possible D match to TRBD1 (6 bases). The CDR3 is made up of 15 amino acids. The germline V gene encodes CDR1 SGHAT and CDR2 FQNNGV. Trimming shortened V by 5 bases and J by 1 base, and 13 bases separated the two germline ends. Here the CDR3 reads CASSLQGRRTDTQYF. The CDR3 bases are TGTGCCAGCAGCCTACAGGGTCGCCGCACAGATACGCAGTATTTT.

The chain uses TRBV11-2 and TRBJ2-5, with TRBD2 matching 11 bases. Germline trimming cut 1 base from V and 3 bases from J; bases unmatched to any gene: 10. The CDR3 has 18 amino acids. The germline gives CDR1 SGHAT, CDR2 FQNNGV. The CDR3, as DNA: TGTGCCAGCAGCTTAGGGGGCCTAGCGGGGGGCACGAAAGAGACCCAGTACTTC. Its protein is CASSLGGLAGGTKETQYF.

The V call is TRBV5-1, the J call TRBJ1-2; possible D gene TRBD1, 5 bases. The CDR3 runs 15 residues. Germline-derived CDR1 and CDR2 are SGHRS and YFSETQ. The V and J ends lost 4 bases and 8 bases respectively, with 21 bases between them. In DNA form, the CDR3 reads TGCGCCAGCAGCGGACGAAGCAGCGGGGGGGAAGGCTACACCTTC. Translated, it gives CASSGRSSGGEGYTF.

CDR3 loop: CASSGTALNQPQHF. CDR3 bases: TGTGCCTCCTCCGGGACAGCCCTAAATCAGCCCCAGCATTTT. The chain carries TRBV7-9 and TRBJ1-5, with 7 bases fitting TRBD1. J lost 4 bases, V lost 11 bases, and 11 bases had no gene match. In germline, CDR1 is SEHNR, CDR2 FQNEAQ (reference sequence). This CDR3 region has 14 residues. The whole variable domain, filled in from reference TRBV7-9 and TRBJ1-5, reads DTGVSQNPRHKITKRGQNVTFRCDPISEHNRLYWYRQTLGQGPEFLTYFQNEAQLEKSRLLSDRFSAERPKGSFSTLEIQRTEQGDSAMYLCASSGTALNQPQHFGDGTRLSIL.

The chain recombines TRBV25-1 with TRBJ2-1; 8 bases fit TRBD1. Germline CDR1 and CDR2: MGHDK and SYGVNS. Germline trimming cut 8 bases from V and 7 bases from J; bases unmatched to any gene: 10. The CDR3 length is 14 residues. The CDR3: CASGQDRALNEQFF. CDR3 DNA: TGTGCCAGCGGGCAGGACAGGGCTTTGAATGAGCAGTTCTTC. The full variable domain, in which reference TRBV25-1 and TRBJ2-1 provide the parts outside the CDR3, is EADIYQTPRYLVIGTGKKITLECSQTMGHDKMYWYQQDPGMELHLIHYSYGVNSTEKGDLSSESTVSRIRTEHFPLTLESARPSHTSQYLCASGQDRALNEQFFGPGTRLTVL.

The chain uses TRBV6-1 and TRBJ1-1; 10 nucleotides line up with TRBD1. CDR1 and CDR2 from the germline V gene are MNHNS and SASEGT. Unmatched junction bases numbered 9, after V lost 6 bases and J lost 5 bases. The CDR3 is 15 amino acids. In DNA form, the CDR3 reads TGTGCCAGCAGGGGGGACAGGGGATGGGAAACTGAAGCTTTCTTT. Protein product: CASRGDRGWETEAFF.

Written as DNA, the CDR3 is TGTGCCAGTAGTTCTAGAGTGTATGAAAAACTGTTTTTT. Translated: CASSSRVYEKLFF. The rearrangement uses TRBV19 and TRBJ1-4; D uncertain. V shed 5 bases and J shed 6 bases, with 10 bases lying between them. Germline loops: CDR1 LNHDA, CDR2 SQIVND (reference sequence). The CDR3 loop spans 13 amino acids.

The CDR3 here is CASSLGWSGSKTSVYEQYF. The CDR3 DNA follows: TGTGCCAGCAGCTTAGGTTGGAGCGGGAGTAAAACATCAGTCTACGAGCAGTACTTC. The chain joins TRBV7-9 to TRBJ2-7, with 8 bases identical to TRBD2. CDR3 length: 19 amino acids. J lost 3 bases, V lost 1 base, and 17 bases had no gene match. CDR1 and CDR2 (germline): SEHNR, FQNEAQ (reference sequence).

The chain recombines TRBV28 with TRBJ1-1; 9 bases are shared with TRBD1. CDR1 and CDR2 from the germline V gene are MDHEN and SYDVKM. CDR3 length: 14 residues. J lost 0 bases, V lost 8 bases, and 4 bases had no gene match. This CDR3 is CASEQGALNTEAFF. CDR3 nucleotide sequence: TGTGCCAGCGAACAGGGGGCTTTGAACACTGAAGCTTTCTTT.

The rearrangement joins TRBV28 to TRBJ2-3; maybe TRBD2 (6 bases). V lost 6 bases, J lost 3 bases, and 13 bases lay in between. Germline-derived CDR1 and CDR2 are MDHEN and SYDVKM. This CDR3 region has 14 residues. CDR3 region: CASSWGRGTDTQYF. The DNA of the CDR3 is TGTGCCAGCAGCTGGGGACGGGGGACAGATACGCAGTATTTT.

The genes are TRBV5-1 and TRBJ2-2; the D gene is possibly TRBD1 (6 bases). Germline V gene sequence: CDR1 SGHRS, CDR2 YFSETQ. Trimming took off 0 bases at V and 5 bases at J, with 14 bases between the two ends. CDR3 length equals 16 residues. The CDR3 protein is CASSLVAGEGTGELFF. In DNA form, the CDR3 reads TGCGCCAGCAGCTTGGTGGCAGGGGAAGGTACCGGGGAGCTGTTTTTT.

The V gene is TRBV5-1, the J gene TRBJ2-7; tentative D call: TRBD2 (6 bases). CDR1 is SGHRS, CDR2 YFSETQ, per germline. The CDR3 has 15 amino acids. Trimming stripped 4 bases from V and 6 bases from J, with 20 bases between. In nucleotides, the CDR3 is TGCGCCAGCAGCCGCTCCGGGACTGGGGCCCTCGAGCAGTACTTC. It specifies CASSRSGTGALEQYF.

The chain joins TRBV11-3 to TRBJ1-3; 9 nucleotides align to TRBD1. The CDR3 is 15 residues long. From germline, CDR1 is SGHNT and CDR2 YENEEA. V was pared by 5 bases and J by 1 base, with 3 bases of the junction left unmatched. CDR3 loop: CASSLGQGSGNTIYF. In DNA, the CDR3 is TGTGCCAGCAGCCTCGGACAGGGGTCTGGAAACACCATATATTTT.

The chain employs TRBV5-1 and TRBJ1-1, with D possibly being TRBD1 (5 bases). Trimming pared 0 bases from V and 1 base from J, leaving 7 bases between. Germline values: CDR1 SGHRS, CDR2 YFSETQ. This CDR3 spans 14 amino acids. The CDR3 region is CASSLVQGNTEAFF. Written as DNA, the CDR3 is TGCGCCAGCAGCTTGGTTCAGGGGAACACTGAAGCTTTCTTT. Looking up the rest from reference TRBV5-1 and TRBJ1-1 gives the full variable domain: KAGVTQTPRYLIKTRGQQVTLSCSPISGHRSVSWYQQTPGQGLQFLFEYFSETQRNKGNFPGRFSGRQFSNSRSEMNVSTLELGDSALYLCASSLVQGNTEAFFGQGTRLTVV.

The V and J genes are TRBV7-3 and TRBJ1-2; 7 nucleotides match TRBD1. This CDR3 spans 20 amino acids. Germline V gives CDR1 SGHTA, CDR2 FQGTGA. Trimming removed 2 bases from V and 6 bases from J; junction bases left unmatched: 24. CDR3 residues: CASSLFSTGASIGLLHGYTF. For the CDR3, the DNA is TGTGCCAGCAGCTTATTCTCCACAGGGGCGTCAATTGGGCTACTACATGGCTACACCTTC.